These 5 T cell receptor beta chains were all obtained from the same sample, sequenced in a study of T cell clonotyping in hematopoietic cell transplantation. This table comes from immunoSEQ multiplex PCR, and its TCRdb copy is limited to in-frame clones, with some not included. The sample has about 41,000 clones; around 95% are singletons. Sequenced material: peripheral blood mononuclear cells. The receptors were sampled from a man between 25 and 39 years old in good health. Some clones in this sample may be carry-over from other donors' samples.

The rearrangement links TRBV27 to TRBJ1-5; tentative D call: TRBD1 (6 bases). The CDR3 totals 16 residues. The V end was cut by 4 bases, the J end by 2 bases, with 15 bases between. Germline V gene sequence: CDR1 MNHEY, CDR2 SMNVEV (reference sequence). The CDR3 sequence is CASSSWIQGGNQPQHF. CDR3 DNA: TGTGCCAGCAGTTCCTGGATACAGGGAGGCAATCAGCCCCAGCATTTT.

The chain employs TRBV6-1 and TRBJ2-3, with 8 bases identical to TRBD2. The V gene's germline CDR1 is MNHNS and CDR2 SASEGT. The CDR3 is 15 residues long. V dropped 7 bases and J dropped 2; count of bases not matched to a gene: 8. The CDR3 loop is CASMIGRGVTDTQYF. CDR3 in DNA: TGTGCCAGCATGATAGGGCGGGGGGTCACAGATACGCAGTATTTT.

The chain combines TRBV4-2 with TRBJ2-7; D unresolved. V was shortened by 1 base and J by 2 bases, with 12 bases between the two germline ends. The CDR3 totals 15 residues. Germline CDR1 LGHNA, CDR2 YNFKEQ. The CDR3, as DNA: TGTGCCAGCAGCCAAGCGGCGAGCGAGGCCTACGAGCAGTACTTC. As protein: CASSQAASEAYEQYF.

The chain couples TRBV10-1 to TRBJ2-2, with D possibly TRBD2 on 6 matching bases. CDR3 length equals 14 residues. V lost 6 bases and J 3 bases, leaving 11 bases between the germline ends. Looked up from germline, CDR1 is WNHNN and CDR2 is SYGVQD (reference sequence). The CDR3 DNA sequence: TGCGCCAGCAGAACGGGACTTGACACCGGGGAGCTGTTTTTT. As protein: CASRTGLDTGELFF.

A single count supports this clone. The chain is built from TRBV7-2 and TRBJ1-2, with 10 bases lining up with TRBD1. There are 16 residues in the CDR3. V was clipped by 6 bases and J by 7 bases; unmatched bases: 14. CDR1 is SGHTA and CDR2 is FQGNSA in the germline V gene. CDR3 region: CASSFVAGTGESGYTF. The CDR3 region has the DNA TGTGCCAGCAGTTTCGTTGCCGGGACAGGGGAAAGTGGCTACACCTTC.